This T cell receptor beta chain was identified in a study of shared clonotypes between healthy human individuals. Background on the study: Donors had three CD4 naive, three CD4 memory, two CD8 naive and one CD8 memory plate apiece.

General observations from the study: Non-shared clonotypes had lower generation probabilities than those shared by all four donors.

About this clone itself: Its specificity is unknown.

Here immunoSEQ multiplex PCR was the method, and the copy in TCRdb shows in-frame clones only, minus some. This table holds under 2,500,000 clones, nearly 97% found once. V was trimmed by 2 bases and J by 0 bases, leaving 8 bases between them. Germline-derived CDR1 and CDR2 are SQVTM and ANQGSEA. The CDR3 runs 13 residues. The sample comprised naive CD4+ T cells sorted from blood. Sample subset: CD45RA+ positively selected. This sequence joins TRBV29-1 and TRBJ2-7; D gene unclear. The TCR comes from a man between 18 and 35 years old in good health. CDR3 sequence: CSVEQLFSYEQYF. As DNA, the CDR3 is TGCAGCGTTGAACAGCTCTTCTCCTACGAGCAGTACTTC.